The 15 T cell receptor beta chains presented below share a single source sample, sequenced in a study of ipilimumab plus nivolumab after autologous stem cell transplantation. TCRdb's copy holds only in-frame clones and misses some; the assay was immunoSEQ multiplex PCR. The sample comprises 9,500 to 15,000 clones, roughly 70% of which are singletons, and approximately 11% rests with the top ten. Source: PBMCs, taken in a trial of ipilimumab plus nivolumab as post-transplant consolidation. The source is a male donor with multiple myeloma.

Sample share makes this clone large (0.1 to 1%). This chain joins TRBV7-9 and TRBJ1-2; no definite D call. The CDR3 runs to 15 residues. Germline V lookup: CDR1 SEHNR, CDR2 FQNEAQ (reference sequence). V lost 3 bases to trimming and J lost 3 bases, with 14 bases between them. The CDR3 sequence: CASSFTRAGDYGYTF. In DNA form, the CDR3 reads TGTGCCAGCAGCTTTACGAGGGCCGGGGACTATGGCTACACCTTC.

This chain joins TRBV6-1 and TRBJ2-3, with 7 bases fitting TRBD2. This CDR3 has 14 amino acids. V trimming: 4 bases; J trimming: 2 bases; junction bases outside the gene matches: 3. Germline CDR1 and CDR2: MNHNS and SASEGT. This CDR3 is CASSGLADTDTQYF. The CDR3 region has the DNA TGTGCCAGCAGTGGGCTAGCGGACACAGATACGCAGTATTTT.

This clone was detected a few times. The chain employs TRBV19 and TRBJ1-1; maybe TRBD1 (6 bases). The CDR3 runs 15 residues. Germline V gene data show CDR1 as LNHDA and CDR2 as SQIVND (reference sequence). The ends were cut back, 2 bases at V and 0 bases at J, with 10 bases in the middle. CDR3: CASSIRGNMNTEAFF. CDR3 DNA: TGTGCCAGTAGTATAAGGGGGAACATGAACACTGAAGCTTTCTTT.

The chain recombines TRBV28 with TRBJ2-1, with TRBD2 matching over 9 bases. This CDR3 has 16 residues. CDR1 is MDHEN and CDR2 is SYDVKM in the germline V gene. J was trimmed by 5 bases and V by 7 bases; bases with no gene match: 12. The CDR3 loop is CASKHRASGANNEQFF. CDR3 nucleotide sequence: TGTGCCAGCAAACATCGGGCTAGCGGGGCCAACAATGAGCAGTTCTTC.

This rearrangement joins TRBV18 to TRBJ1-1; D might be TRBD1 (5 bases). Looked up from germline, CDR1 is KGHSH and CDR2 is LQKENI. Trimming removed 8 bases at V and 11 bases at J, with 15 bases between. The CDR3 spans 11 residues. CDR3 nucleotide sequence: TGTGCCAGCGCCCCACGGACAAGGGCTTTCTTT. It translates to CASAPRTRAFF.

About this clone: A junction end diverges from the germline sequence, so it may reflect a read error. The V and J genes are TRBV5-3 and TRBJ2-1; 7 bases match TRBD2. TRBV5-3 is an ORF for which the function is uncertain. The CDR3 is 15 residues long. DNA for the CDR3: TGTGCCAGCAGCTCGGCGGGGGTGCCCTACAATGAGCAGTTCTTC. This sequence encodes CASSSAGVPYNEQFF.

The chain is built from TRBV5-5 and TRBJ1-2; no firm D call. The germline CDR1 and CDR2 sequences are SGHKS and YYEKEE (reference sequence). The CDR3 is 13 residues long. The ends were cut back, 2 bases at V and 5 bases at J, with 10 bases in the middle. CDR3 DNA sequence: TGTGCCAGCAGCTTCGCAGACGATTATGGCTACACCTTC. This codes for CASSFADDYGYTF.

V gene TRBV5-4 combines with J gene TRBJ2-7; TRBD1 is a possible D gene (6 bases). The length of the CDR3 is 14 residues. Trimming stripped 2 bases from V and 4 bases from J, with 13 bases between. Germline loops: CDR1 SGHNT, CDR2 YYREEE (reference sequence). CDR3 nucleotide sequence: TGTGCCAGCAGCTTAGGGGGACGTAAGTACGAGCAGTACTTC. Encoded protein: CASSLGGRKYEQYF.

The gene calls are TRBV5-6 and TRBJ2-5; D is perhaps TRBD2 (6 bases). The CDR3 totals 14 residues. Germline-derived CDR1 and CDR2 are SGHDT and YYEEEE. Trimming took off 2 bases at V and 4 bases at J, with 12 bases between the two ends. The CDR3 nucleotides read TGTGCCAGCAGCTTCCCGGGAGTTCGAGAGACCCAGTACTTC. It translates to CASSFPGVRETQYF.

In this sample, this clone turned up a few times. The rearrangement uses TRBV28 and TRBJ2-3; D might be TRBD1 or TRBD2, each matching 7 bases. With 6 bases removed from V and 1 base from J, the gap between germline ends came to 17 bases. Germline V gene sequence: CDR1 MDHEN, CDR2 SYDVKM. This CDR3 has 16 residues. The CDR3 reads CASSRVGRGRTDTQYF. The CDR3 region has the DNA TGTGCCAGCAGCCGGGTGGGGAGGGGGCGCACAGATACGCAGTATTTT.

The CDR3 DNA is TGTGCCAGTAGTATAGATTTAACCGGGGAGCTGTTTTTT. The encoded protein is CASSIDLTGELFF. The chain employs TRBV19 and TRBJ2-2; D is undetermined. Germline CDR1 LNHDA, CDR2 SQIVND (reference sequence). This CDR3 has 13 residues. The V and J ends lost 0 bases and 5 bases respectively, with 4 bases between them. The full variable domain, its missing parts supplied by reference TRBV19 and TRBJ2-2, is DGGITQSPKYLFRKEGQNVTLSCEQNLNHDAMYWYRQDPGQGLRLIYYSQIVNDFQKGDIAEGYSVSREKKESFPLTVTSAQKNPTAFYLCASSIDLTGELFFGEGSRLTVL.

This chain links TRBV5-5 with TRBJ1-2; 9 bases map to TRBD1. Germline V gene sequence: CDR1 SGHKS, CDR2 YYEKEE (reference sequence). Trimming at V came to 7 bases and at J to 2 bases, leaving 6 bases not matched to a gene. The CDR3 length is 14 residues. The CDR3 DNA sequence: TGTGCCAGCGCGGGGACAGGGACGAACTATGGCTACACCTTC. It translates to CASAGTGTNYGYTF.

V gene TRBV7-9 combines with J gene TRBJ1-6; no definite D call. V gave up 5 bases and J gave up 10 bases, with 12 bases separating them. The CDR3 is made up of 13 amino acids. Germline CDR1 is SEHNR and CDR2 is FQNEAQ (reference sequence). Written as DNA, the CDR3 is TGTGCCAGCAGCAAGGGTTTGGGATCACCCCTCCACTTT. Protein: CASSKGLGSPLHF.

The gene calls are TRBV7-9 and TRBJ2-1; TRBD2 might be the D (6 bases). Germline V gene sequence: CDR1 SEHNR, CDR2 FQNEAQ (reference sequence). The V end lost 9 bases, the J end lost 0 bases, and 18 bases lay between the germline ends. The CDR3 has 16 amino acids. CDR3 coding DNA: TGTGCCAGTCCGGAGGGATACATCAGCTCCTACAATGAGCAGTTCTTC. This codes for CASPEGYISSYNEQFF.

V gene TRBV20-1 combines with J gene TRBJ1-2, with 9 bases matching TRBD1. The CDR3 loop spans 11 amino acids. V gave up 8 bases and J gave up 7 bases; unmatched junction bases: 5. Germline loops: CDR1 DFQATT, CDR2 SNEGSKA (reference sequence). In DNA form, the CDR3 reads TGCAGTATACAGGGGGCGGGTGGCTACACCTTC. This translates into CSIQGAGGYTF.